The clone carrying this T cell receptor (beta chain) was seen repeatedly, ten times or more. The antigen is not known. This record comes from a study of T cell repertoires in cytomegalovirus infection. Overall study context: Matching HLA type and CMV infection were both indicated by public TCR beta signatures. Study outcomes and limitations: Pooled public TCR beta family frequency picked out CMV carriers with the relevant HLA. CMV-specific HLA-C-restricted TCR beta clonotypes dominated the ex vivo response.

Trimming removed 5 bases at V and 8 bases at J, with 13 bases between. The germline V gene has CDR1 SEHNR and CDR2 FQNEAQ (reference sequence). The CDR3 is made up of 14 amino acids. TCRdb re-called the reads through MiXCR, storing one row per CDR3 protein. Among nearly 700,000 distinct CDR3 sequences listed, approximately 33% were seen once. The starting material was cultured PBMCs, obtained from culture after CMV antigen stimulation. The gene calls are TRBV7-9 and TRBJ1-6; D gene uncertain. The TCR originated in a human donor in good health (CMV status not recorded). Some clones in this sample may be carry-over from other donors' samples. The CDR3 loop is CASSPAQEDSPLHF. CDR3 nucleotides: TGTGCCAGCAGCCCGGCCCAGGAGGATTCACCCCTCCACTTT.